This record covers a single TCR beta chain. The antigen is unknown. The data are from a study of cytomegalovirus exposure and HLA in healthy donors. Study conclusions and caveats: Under in vitro conditions, three CMV-associated chains were confirmed as specific for CMV antigens. According to reports, the classifier identified cytomegalovirus status with high specificity and sensitivity.

With 3 bases removed from V and 2 bases from J, the gap between germline ends came to 8 bases. This CDR3 is built from 15 residues. Germline loops: CDR1 SGHAT, CDR2 FQNNGV. Assay used: immunoSEQ multiplex PCR; TCRdb lists only in-frame clones, some missing. The repertoire includes about 160,000 clones, 86% of them detected once, and approximately 2% sits in the top ten. The chain recombines TRBV11-2 with TRBJ2-6; D is uncertain. This TCR derives from a woman between 18 and 30 years old in good health and CMV-seronegative. Sequenced input: PBMCs. For the CDR3, the DNA is TGTGCCAGCAGCTTCGAGGCGACTGGGGCCAACGTCCTGACTTTC. Translation gives CASSFEATGANVLTF.